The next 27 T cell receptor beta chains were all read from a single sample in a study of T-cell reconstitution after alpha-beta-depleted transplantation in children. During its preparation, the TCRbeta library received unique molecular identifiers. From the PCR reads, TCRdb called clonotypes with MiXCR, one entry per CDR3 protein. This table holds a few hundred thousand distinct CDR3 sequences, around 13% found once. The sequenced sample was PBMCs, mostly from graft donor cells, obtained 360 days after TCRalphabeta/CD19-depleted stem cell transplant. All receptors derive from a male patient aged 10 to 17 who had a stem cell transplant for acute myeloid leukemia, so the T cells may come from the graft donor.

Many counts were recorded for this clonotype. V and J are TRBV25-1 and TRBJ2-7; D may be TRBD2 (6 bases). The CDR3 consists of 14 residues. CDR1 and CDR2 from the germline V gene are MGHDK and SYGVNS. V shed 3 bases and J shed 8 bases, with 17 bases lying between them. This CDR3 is CASSEARDWSQQYF. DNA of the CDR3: TGTGCCAGCAGTGAGGCCCGGGACTGGAGTCAGCAGTACTTC.

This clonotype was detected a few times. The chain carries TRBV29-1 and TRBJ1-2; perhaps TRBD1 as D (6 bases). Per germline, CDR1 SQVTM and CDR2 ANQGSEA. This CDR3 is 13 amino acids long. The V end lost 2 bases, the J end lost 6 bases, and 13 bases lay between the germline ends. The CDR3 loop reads CSVENPRGHGYTF. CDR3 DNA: TGCAGCGTTGAAAATCCCAGGGGACATGGCTACACCTTC.

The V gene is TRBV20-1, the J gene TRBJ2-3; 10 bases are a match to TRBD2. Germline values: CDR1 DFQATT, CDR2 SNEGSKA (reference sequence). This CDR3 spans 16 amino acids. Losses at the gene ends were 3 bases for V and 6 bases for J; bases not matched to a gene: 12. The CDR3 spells CSASPGLAAIGDTQYF. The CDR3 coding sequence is TGCAGTGCTAGCCCTGGACTAGCGGCAATAGGGGATACGCAGTATTTT.

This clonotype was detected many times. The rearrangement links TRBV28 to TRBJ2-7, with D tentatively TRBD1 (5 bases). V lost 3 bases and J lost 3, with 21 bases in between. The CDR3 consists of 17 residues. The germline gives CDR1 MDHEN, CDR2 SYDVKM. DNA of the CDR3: TGTGCCAGCAGTTTCCCAGGGTCCGCGCAAACCCTCTACGAGCAGTACTTC. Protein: CASSFPGSAQTLYEQYF.

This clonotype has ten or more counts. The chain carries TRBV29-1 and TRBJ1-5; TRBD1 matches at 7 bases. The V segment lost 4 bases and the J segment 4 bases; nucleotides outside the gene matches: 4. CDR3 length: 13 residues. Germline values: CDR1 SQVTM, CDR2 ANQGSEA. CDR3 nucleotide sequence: TGCAGCGTTGGGGACAGCAATAATCAGCCCCAGCATTTT. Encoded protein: CSVGDSNNQPQHF. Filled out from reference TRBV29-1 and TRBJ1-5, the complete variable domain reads SAVISQKPSRDICQRGTSLTIQCQVDSQVTMMFWYRQQPGQSLTLIATANQGSEATYESGFVIDKFPISRPNLTFSTLTVSNMSPEDSSIYLCSVGDSNNQPQHFGDGTRLSIL.

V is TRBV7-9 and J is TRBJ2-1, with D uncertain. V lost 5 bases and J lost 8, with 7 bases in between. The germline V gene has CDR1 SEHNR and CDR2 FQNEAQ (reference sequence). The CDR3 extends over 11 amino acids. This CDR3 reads CASSATYEQFF. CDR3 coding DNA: TGTGCCAGCAGCGCCACCTATGAGCAGTTCTTC.

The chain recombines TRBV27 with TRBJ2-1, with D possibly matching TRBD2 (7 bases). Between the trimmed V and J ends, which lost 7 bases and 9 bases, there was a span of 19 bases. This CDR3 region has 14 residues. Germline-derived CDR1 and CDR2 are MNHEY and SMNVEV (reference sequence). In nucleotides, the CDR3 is TGTGCCAGCAAGGGGGGGGGAGGGGCGAGTGAGCAGTTCTTC. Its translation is CASKGGGGASEQFF.

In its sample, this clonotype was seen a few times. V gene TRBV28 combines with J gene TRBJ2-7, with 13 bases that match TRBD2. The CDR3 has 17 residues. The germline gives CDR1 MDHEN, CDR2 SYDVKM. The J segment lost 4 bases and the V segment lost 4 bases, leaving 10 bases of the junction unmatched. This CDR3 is CASSSPRTSGRAYEQYF. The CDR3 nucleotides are TGTGCCAGCAGTTCACCTCGGACTAGCGGGAGAGCGTACGAGCAGTACTTC.

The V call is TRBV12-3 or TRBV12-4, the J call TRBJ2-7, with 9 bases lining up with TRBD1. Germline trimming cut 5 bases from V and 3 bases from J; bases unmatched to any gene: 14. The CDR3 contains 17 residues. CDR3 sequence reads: CASSPKISGQGYYEQYF. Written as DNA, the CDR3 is TGTGCCAGCAGTCCAAAAATCAGTGGACAGGGGTACTACGAGCAGTACTTC.

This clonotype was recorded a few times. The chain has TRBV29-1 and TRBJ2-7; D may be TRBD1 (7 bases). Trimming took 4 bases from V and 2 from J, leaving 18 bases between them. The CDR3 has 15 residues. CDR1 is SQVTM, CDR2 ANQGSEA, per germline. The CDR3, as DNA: TGCAGCGTTGGGCTTGCCCCCAGGGGGGCCTACGAGCAGTACTTC. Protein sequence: CSVGLAPRGAYEQYF.

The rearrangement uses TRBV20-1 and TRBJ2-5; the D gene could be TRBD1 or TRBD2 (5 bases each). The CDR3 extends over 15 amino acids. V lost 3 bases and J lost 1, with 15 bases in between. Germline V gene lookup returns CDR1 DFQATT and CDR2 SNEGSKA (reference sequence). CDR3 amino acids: CSARGDLSVQETQYF. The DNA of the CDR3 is TGCAGTGCTAGGGGGGATTTGAGCGTCCAAGAGACCCAGTACTTC.

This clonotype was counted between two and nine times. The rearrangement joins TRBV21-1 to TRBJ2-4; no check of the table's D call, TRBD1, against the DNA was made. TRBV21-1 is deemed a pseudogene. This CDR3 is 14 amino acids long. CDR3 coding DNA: TGTGCCAGCAGCAAACGGGACAGCAAAAACATTCAGTACTTC. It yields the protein CASSKRDSKNIQYF.

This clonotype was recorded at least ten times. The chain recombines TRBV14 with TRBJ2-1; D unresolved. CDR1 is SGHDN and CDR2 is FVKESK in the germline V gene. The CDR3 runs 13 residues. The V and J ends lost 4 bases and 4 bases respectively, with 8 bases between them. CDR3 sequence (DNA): TGTGCCAGCAGCCCCGACACTTACAATGAGCAGTTCTTC. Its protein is CASSPDTYNEQFF.

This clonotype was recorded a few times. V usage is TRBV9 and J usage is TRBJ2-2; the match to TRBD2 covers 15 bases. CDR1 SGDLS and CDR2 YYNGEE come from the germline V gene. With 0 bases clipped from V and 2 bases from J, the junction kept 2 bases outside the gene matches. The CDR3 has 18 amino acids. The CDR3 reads CASSVEGLAGGNTGELFF. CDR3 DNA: TGTGCCAGCAGCGTAGAGGGACTAGCGGGAGGAAACACCGGGGAGCTGTTTTTT.

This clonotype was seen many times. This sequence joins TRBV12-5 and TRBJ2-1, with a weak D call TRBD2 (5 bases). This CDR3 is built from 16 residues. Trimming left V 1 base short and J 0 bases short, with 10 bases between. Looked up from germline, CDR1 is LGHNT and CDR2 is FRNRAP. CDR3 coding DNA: TGTGCTAGTGGTTTGGACCGAGCGGTCTCCTACAATGAGCAGTTCTTC. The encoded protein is CASGLDRAVSYNEQFF.

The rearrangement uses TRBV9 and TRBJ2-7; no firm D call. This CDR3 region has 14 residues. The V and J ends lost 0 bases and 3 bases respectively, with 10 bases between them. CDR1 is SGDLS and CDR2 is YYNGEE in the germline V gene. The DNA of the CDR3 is TGTGCCAGCAGCGTAGCTACGAGCATCTACGAGCAGTACTTC. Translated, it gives CASSVATSIYEQYF.

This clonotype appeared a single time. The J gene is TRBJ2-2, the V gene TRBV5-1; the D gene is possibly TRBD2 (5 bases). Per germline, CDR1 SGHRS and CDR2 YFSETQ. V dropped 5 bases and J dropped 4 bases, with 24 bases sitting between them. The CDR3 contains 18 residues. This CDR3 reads CASRPGFAATGITGELFF. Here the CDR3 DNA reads TGCGCCAGCAGACCGGGGTTTGCAGCCACGGGTATCACCGGGGAGCTGTTTTTT.

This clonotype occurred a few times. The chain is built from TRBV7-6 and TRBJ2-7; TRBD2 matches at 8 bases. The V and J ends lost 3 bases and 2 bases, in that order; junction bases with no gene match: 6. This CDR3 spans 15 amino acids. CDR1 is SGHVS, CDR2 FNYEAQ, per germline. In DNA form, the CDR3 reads TGTGCCAGCAGCTTGGGAGCGGGAGTAGCCTACGAGCAGTACTTC. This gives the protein CASSLGAGVAYEQYF.

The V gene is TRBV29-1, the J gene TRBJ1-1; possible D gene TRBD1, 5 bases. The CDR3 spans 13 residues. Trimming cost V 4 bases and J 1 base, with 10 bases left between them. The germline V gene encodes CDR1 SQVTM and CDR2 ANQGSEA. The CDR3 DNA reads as TGCAGCGTTGGGACGGGGGGGAACACTGAAGCTTTCTTT. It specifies CSVGTGGNTEAFF.

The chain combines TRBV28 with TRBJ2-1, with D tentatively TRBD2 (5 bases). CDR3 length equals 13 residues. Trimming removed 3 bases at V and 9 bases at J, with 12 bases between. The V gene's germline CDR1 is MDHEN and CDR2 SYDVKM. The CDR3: CASSFLGVGEQFF. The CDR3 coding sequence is TGTGCCAGCAGTTTTTTGGGAGTTGGTGAGCAGTTCTTC.

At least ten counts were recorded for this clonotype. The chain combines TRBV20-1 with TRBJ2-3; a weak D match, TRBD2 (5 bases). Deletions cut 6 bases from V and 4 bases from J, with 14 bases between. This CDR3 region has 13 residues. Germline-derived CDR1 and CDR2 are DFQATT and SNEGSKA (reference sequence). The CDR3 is CSAPGYAADTQYF. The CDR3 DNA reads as TGCAGTGCCCCGGGGTATGCAGCAGATACGCAGTATTTT.

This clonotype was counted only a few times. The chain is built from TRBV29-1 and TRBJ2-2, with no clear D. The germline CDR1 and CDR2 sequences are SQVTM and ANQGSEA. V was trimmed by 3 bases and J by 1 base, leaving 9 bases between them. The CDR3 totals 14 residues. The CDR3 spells CSVEDALNTGELFF. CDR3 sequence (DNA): TGCAGCGTTGAGGATGCCTTGAACACCGGGGAGCTGTTTTTT.

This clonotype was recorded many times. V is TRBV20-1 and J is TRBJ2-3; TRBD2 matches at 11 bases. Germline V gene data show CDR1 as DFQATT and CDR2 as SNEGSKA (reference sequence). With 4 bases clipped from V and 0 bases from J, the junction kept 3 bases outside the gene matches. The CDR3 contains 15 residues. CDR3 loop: CSAKLAGASTDTQYF. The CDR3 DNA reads TGCAGTGCTAAACTAGCGGGAGCTAGCACAGATACGCAGTATTTT.

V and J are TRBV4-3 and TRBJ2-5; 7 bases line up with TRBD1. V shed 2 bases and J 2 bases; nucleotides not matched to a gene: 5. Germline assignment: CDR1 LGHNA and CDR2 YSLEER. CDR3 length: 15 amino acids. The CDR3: CASSQSGTAQETQYF. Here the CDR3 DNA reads TGCGCCAGCAGCCAATCCGGGACAGCTCAAGAGACCCAGTACTTC.

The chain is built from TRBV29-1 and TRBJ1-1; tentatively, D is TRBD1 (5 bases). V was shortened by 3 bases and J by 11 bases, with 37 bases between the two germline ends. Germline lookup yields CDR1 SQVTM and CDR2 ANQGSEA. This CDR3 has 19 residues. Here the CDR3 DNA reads TGCAGCGTTGACTCAAGGGACCGAGAGAGATTCCGCTCGGAGCCATTGGCTTTCTTT. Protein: CSVDSRDRERFRSEPLAFF.

The CDR3: CASSTNLQVGLYNEQFF. The DNA for the CDR3 is TGTGCCAGTAGTACCAATCTTCAGGTAGGCCTTTACAATGAGCAGTTCTTC. V and J are TRBV19 and TRBJ2-1; D gene uncertain. Per the germline V gene, CDR1 is LNHDA and CDR2 is SQIVND (reference sequence). The CDR3 consists of 17 residues. The V and J ends lost 4 bases and 4 bases respectively, with 20 bases between them.

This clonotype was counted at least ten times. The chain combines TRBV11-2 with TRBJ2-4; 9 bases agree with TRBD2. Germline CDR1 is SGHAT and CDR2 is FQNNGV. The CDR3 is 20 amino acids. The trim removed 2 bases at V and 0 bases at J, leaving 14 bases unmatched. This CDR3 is CASSLTPVIAGVVAKNIQYF. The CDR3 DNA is TGTGCCAGCAGCTTAACCCCGGTTATAGCGGGAGTTGTAGCCAAAAACATTCAGTACTTC.